This T cell receptor (beta chain) is from a study of T cell repertoires in cytomegalovirus infection. Study outcomes and limitations: Based on cumulative public TCR beta family frequency, carriers of CMV plus the relevant HLA were identified.

In its sample, this clonotype was seen a few times. The antigen remains unidentified. V lost 9 bases to trimming and J lost 4 bases, with 8 bases between them. The CDR3 runs to 12 residues. Germline assignment: CDR1 KGHDR and CDR2 SFDVKD. MiXCR, run by TCRdb on the reads, gives a single entry per CDR3 protein. Of a few hundred thousand distinct CDR3 sequences in the sample, about 20% are singletons; the top ten hold 15% to 20%. The sample comprised CD8+ T cells from PBMCs. The gene calls are TRBV24-1 and TRBJ2-2; D remains ambiguous. This TCR was recovered from a human donor in good health (CMV status not recorded). Some clones in this sample may be carry-over from other donors' samples. In DNA form, the CDR3 reads TGTGCCACCCGTACCAGCACCGGGGAGCTGTTTTTT. This translates into CATRTSTGELFF.